Listed below are T cell receptor beta chains from one sample, sequenced in a study of T-cell reconstitution after alpha-beta-depleted transplantation in children. MiXCR, applied by TCRdb to the PCR reads, yields one record per CDR3 protein. Among around 50,000 distinct CDR3 sequences listed, roughly half were seen once. The sample was peripheral blood, taken before TCRalphabeta/CD19-depleted stem cell transplant. Every receptor here comes from a boy younger than two with SCID, due to receive a stem cell transplant. Both conserved end residues are part of each CDR3. Fields, in order: D gene, J gene, V gene, clone size, CDR3 protein, CDR3 DNA. The D gene is left open where the match is weak. Rows give clone size only sometimes, using once, few, many, or a class for an expanded clone.

d_gene: .; j_gene: TRBJ2-5; v_gene: TRBV20-1; abundance: .; CDR3aa: CSANRQETQYF; CDR3nt: TGCAGTGCAAACAGACAAGAGACCCAGTACTTC
d_gene: TRBD1; j_gene: TRBJ1-1; v_gene: TRBV12-3/TRBV12-4; abundance: .; CDR3aa: CASSRPGQGYTEAFF; CDR3nt: TGTGCCAGCAGTCGGCCGGGACAGGGTTACACTGAAGCTTTCTTT
d_gene: TRBD2; j_gene: TRBJ2-1; v_gene: TRBV6-5; abundance: .; CDR3aa: CASSYQKRLAGPNEQFF; CDR3nt: TGTGCCAGCAGTTACCAAAAACGACTAGCGGGGCCTAATGAGCAGTTCTTC
d_gene: .; j_gene: TRBJ2-7; v_gene: TRBV15; abundance: many; CDR3aa: CATSRTGGGTGGYEQYF; CDR3nt: TGTGCCACCAGCAGGACGGGAGGAGGGACAGGCGGCTACGAGCAGTACTTC
d_gene: .; j_gene: TRBJ2-5; v_gene: TRBV11-2; abundance: .; CDR3aa: CASRFTRGPWETQYF; CDR3nt: TGTGCCAGCAGATTCACCCGGGGCCCGTGGGAGACCCAGTACTTC
d_gene: .; j_gene: TRBJ2-1; v_gene: TRBV20-1; abundance: .; CDR3aa: CSARDSGGRGSYNEQFF; CDR3nt: TGCAGTGCTAGAGATAGTGGGGGACGGGGCTCCTACAATGAGCAGTTCTTC
d_gene: TRBD1; j_gene: TRBJ2-7; v_gene: TRBV7-8; abundance: few; CDR3aa: CASSLDIGQGHEQYF; CDR3nt: TGTGCCAGCAGCTTAGATATCGGACAGGGCCACGAGCAGTACTTC
d_gene: TRBD1; j_gene: TRBJ2-7; v_gene: TRBV20-1; abundance: .; CDR3aa: CSAWDRSSYEQYF; CDR3nt: TGCAGTGCATGGGACAGGTCCTCCTACGAGCAGTACTTC
d_gene: TRBD2; j_gene: TRBJ2-3; v_gene: TRBV10-3; abundance: .; CDR3aa: CAISESSGTNRAGTQYF; CDR3nt: TGTGCCATCAGTGAGTCTTCCGGGACTAACCGAGCTGGGACGCAGTATTTT
d_gene: TRBD1; j_gene: TRBJ2-7; v_gene: TRBV4-2; abundance: .; CDR3aa: CASSQGQGFYEQYF; CDR3nt: TGTGCCAGCAGCCAAGGACAGGGATTCTACGAGCAGTACTTC
d_gene: TRBD1; j_gene: TRBJ2-7; v_gene: TRBV4-1; abundance: .; CDR3aa: CASSQGEGTGNEQYF; CDR3nt: TGCGCCAGCAGCCAAGGGGAAGGGACAGGAAACGAGCAGTACTTC
d_gene: .; j_gene: TRBJ2-7; v_gene: TRBV5-1; abundance: few; CDR3aa: CASGVLPETYEQYF; CDR3nt: TGCGCCAGCGGGGTCCTGCCGGAGACCTACGAGCAGTACTTC
d_gene: .; j_gene: TRBJ2-1; v_gene: TRBV6-5; abundance: .; CDR3aa: CASSYDEGGSVQFF; CDR3nt: TGTGCCAGCAGTTACGACGAGGGGGGTAGTGTGCAGTTCTTC
d_gene: TRBD1; j_gene: TRBJ2-1; v_gene: TRBV5-1; abundance: .; CDR3aa: CASSSPLTGDYNEQFF; CDR3nt: TGCGCCAGCAGCTCACCCCTGACAGGGGACTACAATGAGCAGTTCTTC
d_gene: .; j_gene: TRBJ1-4; v_gene: TRBV5-5; abundance: .; CDR3aa: CASSLDDRSNEKLFF; CDR3nt: TGTGCCAGCAGCTTGGACGACAGGTCAAATGAAAAACTGTTTTTT
d_gene: .; j_gene: TRBJ1-2; v_gene: TRBV15; abundance: .; CDR3aa: CATSRDLEEGYTF; CDR3nt: TGTGCCACCAGCAGAGATCTGGAGGAAGGCTACACCTTC
d_gene: .; j_gene: TRBJ2-5; v_gene: TRBV20-1; abundance: few; CDR3aa: CSARGLETQYF; CDR3nt: TGCAGTGCCCGGGGATTAGAGACCCAGTACTTC
d_gene: TRBD1; j_gene: TRBJ2-7; v_gene: TRBV19; abundance: many; CDR3aa: CASNTLQGAKQYF; CDR3nt: TGTGCCAGTAATACCCTACAGGGGGCGAAACAGTACTTC
d_gene: .; j_gene: TRBJ2-7; v_gene: TRBV15; abundance: once; CDR3aa: CATSRDGWDKYF; CDR3nt: TGTGCCACCAGCAGAGATGGTTGGGACAAGTACTTC
d_gene: .; j_gene: TRBJ2-7; v_gene: TRBV7-9; abundance: .; CDR3aa: CASSVQITYEQYF; CDR3nt: TGTGCCAGCAGCGTACAAATAACCTACGAGCAGTACTTC
d_gene: .; j_gene: TRBJ2-5; v_gene: TRBV7-2; abundance: .; CDR3aa: CASTRGDLGGETQYF; CDR3nt: TGTGCCAGCACCAGGGGCGACCTAGGAGGAGAGACCCAGTACTTC
d_gene: .; j_gene: TRBJ2-3; v_gene: TRBV10-2; abundance: .; CDR3aa: CASRSILPARDTQYF; CDR3nt: TGCGCCAGCAGGTCGATACTACCCGCCAGAGATACGCAGTATTTT
d_gene: .; j_gene: TRBJ1-1; v_gene: TRBV6-2/TRBV6-3; abundance: .; CDR3aa: CASSYGTENTEAFF; CDR3nt: TGTGCCAGCAGTTACGGTACGGAGAACACTGAAGCTTTCTTT
d_gene: TRBD1; j_gene: TRBJ2-7; v_gene: TRBV20-1; abundance: .; CDR3aa: CSARSPRDRDHYEQYF; CDR3nt: TGCAGTGCTCGCTCACCCCGGGACAGGGACCACTACGAGCAGTACTTC
d_gene: .; j_gene: TRBJ1-6; v_gene: TRBV27; abundance: few; CDR3aa: CASSFVGRESPLHF; CDR3nt: TGTGCCAGCAGTTTTGTGGGGCGCGAATCACCCCTCCACTTT
d_gene: .; j_gene: TRBJ2-1; v_gene: TRBV4-2; abundance: few; CDR3aa: CASSQDAGGATYNEQFF; CDR3nt: TGTGCCAGCAGCCAAGATGCCGGCGGGGCTACCTACAATGAGCAGTTCTTC
d_gene: TRBD2; j_gene: TRBJ2-7; v_gene: TRBV7-9; abundance: .; CDR3aa: CASSLPDAGGEQYF; CDR3nt: TGTGCCAGCAGCTTACCAGACGCGGGAGGGGAGCAGTACTTC
d_gene: TRBD1; j_gene: TRBJ1-4; v_gene: TRBV5-1; abundance: .; CDR3aa: CASSWGDTGGGEKLFF; CDR3nt: TGCGCCAGCAGCTGGGGCGATACAGGGGGCGGTGAAAAACTGTTTTTT
d_gene: TRBD1; j_gene: TRBJ1-1; v_gene: TRBV5-1; abundance: once; CDR3aa: CASSTGDRNTEAFF; CDR3nt: TGCGCCAGCAGCACCGGGGACAGGAACACTGAAGCTTTCTTT
d_gene: .; j_gene: TRBJ2-7; v_gene: TRBV7-9; abundance: .; CDR3aa: CASSGSTGLGLEQYF; CDR3nt: TGTGCCAGCAGCGGTTCGACAGGACTCGGGCTCGAGCAGTACTTC
d_gene: .; j_gene: TRBJ2-3; v_gene: TRBV20-1; abundance: .; CDR3aa: CSAEGAGTDTQYF; CDR3nt: TGCAGTGCGGAGGGGGCAGGCACAGATACGCAGTATTTT
d_gene: .; j_gene: TRBJ1-1; v_gene: TRBV5-1; abundance: .; CDR3aa: CASSTDSSPVEAFF; CDR3nt: TGCGCCAGCAGCACTGACAGTTCCCCGGTTGAAGCTTTCTTT
d_gene: .; j_gene: TRBJ2-2; v_gene: TRBV4-2; abundance: few; CDR3aa: CASSQGQSNTGELFF; CDR3nt: TGTGCCAGCAGCCAAGGACAGTCGAACACCGGGGAGCTGTTTTTT
d_gene: .; j_gene: TRBJ2-2; v_gene: TRBV7-8; abundance: .; CDR3aa: CASSLSRFANTGELFF; CDR3nt: TGTGCCAGCAGCTTGTCAAGGTTCGCGAACACCGGGGAGCTGTTTTTT
d_gene: TRBD2; j_gene: TRBJ2-1; v_gene: TRBV14; abundance: few; CDR3aa: CASSPTGGAAYNEQFF; CDR3nt: TGTGCCAGCAGCCCCACGGGAGGGGCGGCATACAATGAGCAGTTCTTC
d_gene: .; j_gene: TRBJ1-1; v_gene: TRBV7-8; abundance: .; CDR3aa: CASTLGAGTNTEAFF; CDR3nt: TGTGCCAGCACCCTGGGGGCAGGAACGAACACTGAAGCTTTCTTT
d_gene: TRBD1; j_gene: TRBJ2-1; v_gene: TRBV12-3/TRBV12-4; abundance: .; CDR3aa: CASSPRQGVYNEQFF; CDR3nt: TGTGCCAGCAGCCCCCGACAGGGAGTCTACAATGAGCAGTTCTTC
d_gene: TRBD1; j_gene: TRBJ1-4; v_gene: TRBV27; abundance: many; CDR3aa: CASSSPGQVPEKLFF; CDR3nt: TGTGCCAGCAGTTCCCCGGGACAGGTCCCAGAAAAACTGTTTTTT
d_gene: TRBD1; j_gene: TRBJ2-1; v_gene: TRBV29-1; abundance: once; CDR3aa: CSARPGTGLEQFF; CDR3nt: TGCAGCGCCCGTCCCGGGACAGGGCTCGAGCAGTTCTTC
d_gene: .; j_gene: TRBJ1-3; v_gene: TRBV5-1; abundance: once; CDR3aa: CASSLAGSAAGNTIYF; CDR3nt: TGCGCCAGCAGCTTGGCCGGAAGCGCAGCTGGAAACACCATATATTTT
d_gene: .; j_gene: TRBJ1-2; v_gene: TRBV5-1; abundance: .; CDR3aa: CASSEKGYGYTF; CDR3nt: TGCGCCAGCAGCGAGAAGGGTTATGGCTACACCTTC
d_gene: TRBD1; j_gene: TRBJ2-7; v_gene: TRBV15; abundance: .; CDR3aa: CATSSRTGGDEQYF; CDR3nt: TGTGCCACCAGCAGCCGGACAGGGGGGGACGAGCAGTACTTC
d_gene: TRBD1; j_gene: TRBJ2-3; v_gene: TRBV12-3/TRBV12-4; abundance: few; CDR3aa: CASINTGDTDTQYF; CDR3nt: TGTGCCAGCATTAATACAGGGGACACAGATACGCAGTATTTT
d_gene: .; j_gene: TRBJ2-5; v_gene: TRBV10-2; abundance: .; CDR3aa: CASSEPRVGPEGETQYF; CDR3nt: TGCGCCAGCAGTGAGCCCCGGGTGGGGCCCGAGGGGGAGACCCAGTACTTC
d_gene: TRBD1; j_gene: TRBJ1-5; v_gene: TRBV20-1; abundance: .; CDR3aa: CSAPGTGGNNQPQHF; CDR3nt: TGCAGTGCCCCCGGGACAGGGGGTAATAATCAGCCCCAGCATTTT
d_gene: .; j_gene: TRBJ2-7; v_gene: TRBV7-2; abundance: few; CDR3aa: CASSLIMGGSDEQYF; CDR3nt: TGTGCCAGCAGCTTAATCATGGGTGGCTCGGACGAGCAGTACTTC
d_gene: .; j_gene: TRBJ2-5; v_gene: TRBV5-6; abundance: .; CDR3aa: CASSLISETQYF; CDR3nt: TGTGCCAGCAGCTTGATAAGTGAGACCCAGTACTTC
d_gene: .; j_gene: TRBJ2-5; v_gene: TRBV20-1; abundance: few; CDR3aa: CSAREYGETQYF; CDR3nt: TGCAGTGCTAGAGAATATGGGGAGACCCAGTACTTC
d_gene: TRBD2; j_gene: TRBJ2-3; v_gene: TRBV5-6; abundance: few; CDR3aa: CASSSPTSGGARDTQYF; CDR3nt: TGTGCCAGCAGCTCGCCGACTAGCGGGGGGGCTCGAGATACGCAGTATTTT
d_gene: TRBD2; j_gene: TRBJ2-7; v_gene: TRBV7-8; abundance: few; CDR3aa: CASSSPRLAGPGEQYF; CDR3nt: TGTGCCAGCAGCTCCCCCCGGCTAGCGGGTCCGGGGGAGCAGTACTTC
d_gene: TRBD1; j_gene: TRBJ2-2; v_gene: TRBV3-1; abundance: few; CDR3aa: CASSQPRWDRRTGELFF; CDR3nt: TGTGCCAGCAGCCAACCTAGATGGGACAGAAGGACCGGGGAGCTGTTTTTT